The T cell receptor beta chain under discussion was sequenced for a study of T cell repertoires in cytomegalovirus infection. Overall study: The public TCR beta signatures pointed to both CMV infection and matching HLA type.

TCRdb ran MiXCR on the reads and lists one entry per CDR3 protein. Among approximately 110,000 distinct CDR3 sequences listed, roughly a tenth were seen once. In its sample, this clonotype was seen many times. Its specificity is unknown. Sequencing used PBMCs, sequenced either directly or after in vitro stimulation (not recorded which). The clonotype comes from a human donor in good health (CMV status not recorded). Some clones in this sample may be carry-over from other donors' samples.

The CDR3 is CASSPTQTSDNEQFF. The CDR3, as DNA: TGTGCCAGCAGCCCCACCCAGACTAGCGACAATGAGCAGTTCTTC. The genes are TRBV14 and TRBJ2-1; 8 bases agree with TRBD2. This CDR3 contains 15 residues. Germline-derived CDR1 and CDR2 are SGHDN and FVKESK. Trimming at V came to 4 bases and at J to 5 bases, leaving 7 bases not matched to a gene.